Detailed here is one TCR beta chain. This table comes from immunoSEQ multiplex PCR, and its TCRdb copy is limited to in-frame clones, with some not included. The table has about 2 million clones, about 94% seen once. Naive CD8 populations comprised CD45RO-negative cells positively selected for CCR7, excluding terminally differentiated effector memory CD45RA+ cells. This entry comes from a study of shared clonotypes between healthy human individuals. Trimming shortened V by 7 bases and J by 1 base, and 15 bases separated the two germline ends. The CDR3 totals 14 residues. From germline, CDR1 is SGHRS and CDR2 YFSETQ.

This sequence was found in a man aged 18 to 29 in good health. The chain employs TRBV5-1 and TRBJ2-7; weak D call: TRBD2 (5 bases). Specimen: naive CD8+ T cells sorted from blood. This CDR3 reads CASCEFRGSYEQYF. The CDR3 nucleotides read TGCGCCAGCTGCGAATTCCGCGGGTCCTACGAGCAGTACTTC.